A selection of T cell receptor beta chains follows, all from one sample in a study of OX40 agonist ivuxolimab in advanced cancers. Some clones are missing from TCRdb's copy, which holds only in-frame ones; the method was immunoSEQ multiplex PCR. This table holds tens of thousands of clones, around nine tenths found once. The sample here was CD4+ or CD8+ T cells sorted from blood, taken in a trial of the OX40 agonist ivuxolimab. The receptors here all came from an adult with an advanced solid tumor such as melanoma, head and neck, liver or kidney cancer. The CDR3 runs from the conserved cysteine through the conserved F or W. The D gene is left open where the match is weak. The listing skips clone size in some rows; elsewhere it reads once, few, many or a size class.

DNA: TGTGCCAGCAGTGAGCGTCGGTCCGCAGGGACAGAACAAGAGACCCAGTACTTC
CDR3: CASSERRSAGTEQETQYF
V: TRBV25-1
J: TRBJ2-5
D: TRBD1
size: NA

DNA: TGTGCCAGCAGGAAGGGCGGGACAGGGAATAACTATGGCTACACCTTC
CDR3: CASRKGGTGNNYGYTF
V: TRBV27
J: TRBJ1-2
D: TRBD1
size: NA

DNA: TGTGCCAGTAAGGCGGGAAATGAAAAACTGTTTTTT
CDR3: CASKAGNEKLFF
V: TRBV19
J: TRBJ1-4
D: NA
size: few

DNA: TGTGCCAGCAGCTTTTCGGACAACCCTAACTATGGCTACACCTTC
CDR3: CASSFSDNPNYGYTF
V: TRBV7-8
J: TRBJ1-2
D: NA
size: NA

DNA: TGTGCCAGCAGCAAAGTATTCGGGGGGATTAACTATGGCTACACCTTC
CDR3: CASSKVFGGINYGYTF
V: TRBV21-1
J: TRBJ1-2
D: NA
size: once

DNA: TGTGCCAGCAGCTTACGCCCATCAGATACGCAGTATTTT
CDR3: CASSLRPSDTQYF
V: TRBV13
J: TRBJ2-3
D: NA
size: NA

DNA: TGCGCCAGCAGCCTTGCGTGGGTTAGCGACGAGCAGTACTTC
CDR3: CASSLAWVSDEQYF
V: TRBV5-1
J: TRBJ2-7
D: NA
size: few

DNA: TGTGCTAGTGGTTTGGTTCAGCCACACTACAATGAGCAGTTCTTC
CDR3: CASGLVQPHYNEQFF
V: TRBV12-5
J: TRBJ2-1
D: NA
size: NA

DNA: TGTGCCAGCAGTCCGCGGGGTACAGATACGCAGTATTTT
CDR3: CASSPRGTDTQYF
V: TRBV6-6
J: TRBJ2-3
D: NA
size: NA

DNA: TGTGCCAGCAACAGTAGGGGGACCTATGGCTACACCTTC
CDR3: CASNSRGTYGYTF
V: TRBV27
J: TRBJ1-2
D: NA
size: few

DNA: TGTGCCAGCAGCTTAGTCCCTCGGCAGGGGAGGTCCTACGAGCAGTACTTC
CDR3: CASSLVPRQGRSYEQYF
V: TRBV7-2
J: TRBJ2-7
D: NA
size: NA

DNA: TGTGCCAGCAGACAGGTCACTAATCAGCCCCAGCATTTT
CDR3: CASRQVTNQPQHF
V: TRBV6-1
J: TRBJ1-5
D: NA
size: NA

DNA: TGTGCCAGCAGTCTACGCCAAGGGACCCTATTAAGCCAGTACTTC
CDR3: CASSLRQGTLLSQYF
V: TRBV28
J: TRBJ2-7
D: NA
size: NA

DNA: TGCAGCGTTGTTCAGGGGGTGAACACTGAAGCTTTCTTT
CDR3: CSVVQGVNTEAFF
V: TRBV29-1
J: TRBJ1-1
D: TRBD1
size: NA

DNA: TGTGCCAGCAGCGATGACAGGTCTGGAAACACCATATATTTT
CDR3: CASSDDRSGNTIYF
V: TRBV28
J: TRBJ1-3
D: NA
size: NA

DNA: TGTGCCAGCAGCCCGGGACGGAACAATCAGCCCCAGCATTTT
CDR3: CASSPGRNNQPQHF
V: TRBV6-6
J: TRBJ1-5
D: NA
size: NA

DNA: TGTGCCATCACCGGACAGGGGCCATTCGATGTAGTTGGCTACACCTTC
CDR3: CAITGQGPFDVVGYTF
V: TRBV10-3
J: TRBJ1-2
D: TRBD1
size: NA

DNA: TGTGCTAGTGGTTTGTTTTCCGGGACAACGCAGTTCTTC
CDR3: CASGLFSGTTQFF
V: TRBV12-5
J: TRBJ2-1
D: NA
size: NA

DNA: TGTGCCAGCTCCCGGGACAGGGGGCCCAAAAACATTCAGTACTTC
CDR3: CASSRDRGPKNIQYF
V: TRBV18
J: TRBJ2-4
D: TRBD1
size: NA

DNA: TGTGCCAGCAGCCGAACCTACGAGCAGTACTTC
CDR3: CASSRTYEQYF
V: TRBV14
J: TRBJ2-7
D: NA
size: NA

DNA: TGTGCCAGCACCACTCAGGTCGACAGTGAGGCCGGGGAGCTGTTTTTT
CDR3: CASTTQVDSEAGELFF
V: TRBV9
J: TRBJ2-2
D: NA
size: NA

DNA: TGTGCCAGCAGCGTAGATAGGACTAGCGGGAGTGTCGAGACCCAGTACTTC
CDR3: CASSVDRTSGSVETQYF
V: TRBV9
J: TRBJ2-5
D: TRBD2
size: once

DNA: TGTGCCAGCAGCTTAGTGTTATTAGGGAGCTCCTACGAGCAGTACTTC
CDR3: CASSLVLLGSSYEQYF
V: TRBV7-8
J: TRBJ2-7
D: NA
size: NA

DNA: TGCGCCAGCAGCTTGGCCCTTACTAGCGGGAGTGAAGTAGTTGACGAGCAGTACTTC
CDR3: CASSLALTSGSEVVDEQYF
V: TRBV5-1
J: TRBJ2-7
D: TRBD2
size: NA

DNA: TGTGCTAGTGGGACCGGGCAACGACGCACAGATACGCAGTATTTT
CDR3: CASGTGQRRTDTQYF
V: TRBV12-5
J: TRBJ2-3
D: NA
size: once

DNA: TGTGCCAGTAGTACCGGGAGAGGCGAGCAGTACTTC
CDR3: CASSTGRGEQYF
V: TRBV19
J: TRBJ2-7
D: NA
size: NA

DNA: TGTGCCAGTCGGACAGGGGGGGGCCTGGACACTGAAGCTTTCTTT
CDR3: CASRTGGGLDTEAFF
V: TRBV19
J: TRBJ1-1
D: TRBD1
size: once

DNA: TGTGCCAGCAGCCAAGTCGGATATCCCGGGGAGCTGTTTTTT
CDR3: CASSQVGYPGELFF
V: TRBV4-2
J: TRBJ2-2
D: NA
size: few

DNA: TGTGCCAGCAGTGACTCGGGGATTACGCCCCGCAATGAGCAGTTCTTC
CDR3: CASSDSGITPRNEQFF
V: TRBV6-4
J: TRBJ2-1
D: NA
size: once

DNA: TGTGCCAGCTCTCTAGCAGGGGGAACAGGAAACACCATATATTTT
CDR3: CASSLAGGTGNTIYF
V: TRBV19
J: TRBJ1-3
D: TRBD1
size: few

DNA: TGTGCCAGCAGCTTCCGACAGGCGCTAAACACCGGGGAGCTGTTTTTT
CDR3: CASSFRQALNTGELFF
V: TRBV7-9
J: TRBJ2-2
D: NA
size: NA

DNA: TGTGCCAGCAGTGAACCGGGACAGGGAGGCGTCGACGAGCAGTACTTC
CDR3: CASSEPGQGGVDEQYF
V: TRBV25-1
J: TRBJ2-7
D: TRBD1
size: NA

DNA: TGTGCCAGCAGCTTGGTGCAGGTGGGGACTGAAGCTTTCTTT
CDR3: CASSLVQVGTEAFF
V: TRBV5-5
J: TRBJ1-1
D: NA
size: NA

DNA: TGTGCCAGCAGTCCCCTCGGAGGAGGGCCGAGCACAGATACGCAGTATTTT
CDR3: CASSPLGGGPSTDTQYF
V: TRBV27
J: TRBJ2-3
D: NA
size: NA

DNA: TGTGCCACCAGCAGACCCGAGCCTAGCGGGAGCACAGATACGCAGTATTTT
CDR3: CATSRPEPSGSTDTQYF
V: TRBV15
J: TRBJ2-3
D: TRBD2
size: NA

DNA: TGTGCCAGTAGGGCTTTCCGGGATCCAGCTAACTATGGCTACACCTTC
CDR3: CASRAFRDPANYGYTF
V: TRBV19
J: TRBJ1-2
D: NA
size: once

DNA: TGTGCCAGCAGCCCTCTAGGAAACACCGGGGAGCTGTTTTTT
CDR3: CASSPLGNTGELFF
V: TRBV5-6
J: TRBJ2-2
D: NA
size: NA

DNA: TGTGCCAGCACCTTGGGACAGACCAACTATGGCTACACCTTC
CDR3: CASTLGQTNYGYTF
V: TRBV7-9
J: TRBJ1-2
D: TRBD1
size: NA

DNA: TGTGCCAGCAGGGTGACAGGGCAATATGGCTACACCTTC
CDR3: CASRVTGQYGYTF
V: TRBV6-5
J: TRBJ1-2
D: TRBD1
size: NA

DNA: TGTGCCAGCAGCCCTTCTTGGGAGCGCGAGCAGTACTTC
CDR3: CASSPSWEREQYF
V: TRBV9
J: TRBJ2-7
D: NA
size: NA

DNA: TGTGCCTGGAGTATGGTAGCGGGAGGGCCAGGCAATGAGCAGTTCTTC
CDR3: CAWSMVAGGPGNEQFF
V: TRBV30
J: TRBJ2-1
D: TRBD2
size: NA

DNA: TGTGCCAGCAGTCGCCTTATCGGGGAGCTGTTTTTT
CDR3: CASSRLIGELFF
V: TRBV6-5
J: TRBJ2-2
D: NA
size: NA

DNA: TGTGCCAGCAGACAGAACAATCAGCCCCAGCATTTT
CDR3: CASRQNNQPQHF
V: TRBV28
J: TRBJ1-5
D: NA
size: once

DNA: TGTGCCAGCAGTGTCCGGGGTTCGAACACCGGGGAGCTGTTTTTT
CDR3: CASSVRGSNTGELFF
V: TRBV2
J: TRBJ2-2
D: NA
size: NA

DNA: TGTGCCAGCAGCCAACTTGGTCAGCCCCAGCATTTT
CDR3: CASSQLGQPQHF
V: TRBV7-9
J: TRBJ1-5
D: NA
size: NA

DNA: TGTGCCAGCAGCTTGGACAGATACACAGATACGCAGTATTTT
CDR3: CASSLDRYTDTQYF
V: TRBV11-2
J: TRBJ2-3
D: NA
size: NA

DNA: TGTGCCAGCAGCCAAGATCTAAACGGGCCCTACGAGCAGTACTTC
CDR3: CASSQDLNGPYEQYF
V: TRBV4-2
J: TRBJ2-7
D: NA
size: NA

DNA: TGTGCCAGCACCTTCGGGACCCTGAGCTCCTACAATGAGCAGTTCTTC
CDR3: CASTFGTLSSYNEQFF
V: TRBV6-6
J: TRBJ2-1
D: NA
size: once

DNA: TGTGCCAGCAGCTTAGACGCGTACAATGAGCAGTTCTTC
CDR3: CASSLDAYNEQFF
V: TRBV11-2
J: TRBJ2-1
D: NA
size: NA

DNA: TGTGCCAGCAAGAGGAGGCACAATGAGCAGTTCTTC
CDR3: CASKRRHNEQFF
V: TRBV21-1
J: TRBJ2-1
D: NA
size: NA

DNA: TGTGCCAGCAGCTTCGGGAGGCCCTCTTACGAGCAGTACTTC
CDR3: CASSFGRPSYEQYF
V: TRBV5-6
J: TRBJ2-7
D: TRBD2
size: NA

DNA: TGTGCCAGCAGTGGGGAGTATAGCAATCAGCCCCAGCATTTT
CDR3: CASSGEYSNQPQHF
V: TRBV27
J: TRBJ1-5
D: NA
size: NA

DNA: TGCGCCAGCAGCCAAGATCCCGACAGGGGAGGCTACACCTTC
CDR3: CASSQDPDRGGYTF
V: TRBV4-1
J: TRBJ1-2
D: TRBD1
size: NA

DNA: TGCAGCGTTGAAACGGCAGGGGGTTATGGCTACACCTTC
CDR3: CSVETAGGYGYTF
V: TRBV29-1
J: TRBJ1-2
D: TRBD1
size: NA

DNA: TGTGCCAGTAGTATGGGCTTCGGCAATCAGCCCCAGCATTTT
CDR3: CASSMGFGNQPQHF
V: TRBV19
J: TRBJ1-5
D: NA
size: NA

DNA: TGTGCCAGCAGCTTAACTAGCGGGAGTTGGACAGATACGCAGTATTTT
CDR3: CASSLTSGSWTDTQYF
V: TRBV7-6
J: TRBJ2-3
D: TRBD2
size: NA

DNA: TGCGCCAGCAGCTTGGGGGCCCTAGTGGGCACCGGGGAGCTGTTTTTT
CDR3: CASSLGALVGTGELFF
V: TRBV5-1
J: TRBJ2-2
D: NA
size: NA

DNA: TGTGCCAGTAGTACCCGACTAGCGGGATCGGATGAGCAGTTCTTC
CDR3: CASSTRLAGSDEQFF
V: TRBV19
J: TRBJ2-1
D: TRBD2
size: NA

DNA: TGTGCCAGCAGTGAATCCGGGACAAACCGTAACTATGGCTACACCTTC
CDR3: CASSESGTNRNYGYTF
V: TRBV25-1
J: TRBJ1-2
D: NA
size: once